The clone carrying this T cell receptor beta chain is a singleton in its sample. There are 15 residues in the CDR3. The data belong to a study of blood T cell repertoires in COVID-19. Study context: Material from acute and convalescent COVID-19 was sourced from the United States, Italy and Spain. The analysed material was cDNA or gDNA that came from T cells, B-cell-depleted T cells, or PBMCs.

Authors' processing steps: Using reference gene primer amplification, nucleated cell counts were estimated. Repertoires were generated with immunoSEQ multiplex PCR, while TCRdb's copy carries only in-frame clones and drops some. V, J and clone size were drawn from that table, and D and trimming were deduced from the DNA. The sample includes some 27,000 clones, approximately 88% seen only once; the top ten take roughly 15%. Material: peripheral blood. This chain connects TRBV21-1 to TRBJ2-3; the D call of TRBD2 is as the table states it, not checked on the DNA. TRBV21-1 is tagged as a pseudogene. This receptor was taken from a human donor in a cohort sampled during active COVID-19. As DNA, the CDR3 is TGTGCCAGCAGGGTCAGGAGGCTTTGCACAGATACGCAGTATTTT. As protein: CASRVRRLCTDTQYF.